The rows below give T cell receptor beta chains drawn from one sample of a study of cytomegalovirus exposure and HLA in healthy donors. Clones were sequenced by immunoSEQ multiplex PCR, and TCRdb holds only the in-frame ones, with some missing. The sample contains more than 250,000 clones, around 90% of which appear only once. Sequenced sample: PBMCs. All receptors derive from a woman between 18 and 29 years old in good health and CMV-seronegative. The CDR3 runs from the conserved cysteine through the conserved F or W. Each record gives: clone size, J gene, CDR3 length, D gene, V gene, CDR3 protein, CDR3 DNA. A D gene is named only where the DNA matches it firmly. Size values are once, few and many counts, or a class for expanded clones, and some rows have none.

clone size: once; J gene: TRBJ2-1; CDR3 length: 12; D gene: NA; V gene: TRBV6-4; CDR3 protein: CASSGSNNEQFF; CDR3 DNA: TGTGCCAGCAGCGGTAGCAACAATGAGCAGTTCTTC
clone size: few; J gene: TRBJ1-1; CDR3 length: 14; D gene: NA; V gene: TRBV10-1; CDR3 protein: CASSESGSVYEAFF; CDR3 DNA: TGCGCCAGCAGTGAGTCGGGGAGCGTATATGAAGCTTTCTTT
clone size: NA; J gene: TRBJ1-6; CDR3 length: 13; D gene: NA; V gene: TRBV2; CDR3 protein: CASSDRENSPLHF; CDR3 DNA: TGTGCCAGCAGTGACAGGGAAAATTCACCCCTCCACTTT
clone size: NA; J gene: TRBJ2-1; CDR3 length: 17; D gene: TRBD2; V gene: TRBV15; CDR3 protein: CATSRVSGGDAYNEQFF; CDR3 DNA: TGTGCCACCAGCAGAGTTAGCGGGGGGGACGCCTACAATGAGCAGTTCTTC
clone size: few; J gene: TRBJ1-3; CDR3 length: 16; D gene: NA; V gene: TRBV18; CDR3 protein: CASSLSDSFSGNTIYF; CDR3 DNA: TGTGCCAGCTCACTGTCCGACTCATTCTCTGGAAACACCATATATTTT
clone size: NA; J gene: TRBJ1-6; CDR3 length: 15; D gene: TRBD1; V gene: TRBV11-2; CDR3 protein: CASSSGQTYNSPLHF; CDR3 DNA: TGTGCCAGCAGCTCGGGACAGACCTATAATTCACCCCTCCACTTT
clone size: NA; J gene: TRBJ2-7; CDR3 length: 15; D gene: NA; V gene: TRBV7-9; CDR3 protein: CASSFLDGVGYEQYF; CDR3 DNA: TGTGCCAGCAGCTTTTTGGACGGGGTAGGCTACGAGCAGTACTTC
clone size: NA; J gene: TRBJ2-5; CDR3 length: 13; D gene: NA; V gene: TRBV2; CDR3 protein: CASSDGRAETQYF; CDR3 DNA: TGTGCCAGCAGCGACGGCAGGGCAGAGACCCAGTACTTC
clone size: NA; J gene: TRBJ1-1; CDR3 length: 14; D gene: TRBD1; V gene: TRBV6-5; CDR3 protein: CASSYSGGNTEAFF; CDR3 DNA: TGTGCCAGCAGTTACTCAGGGGGCAACACTGAAGCTTTCTTT
clone size: NA; J gene: TRBJ1-4; CDR3 length: 15; D gene: NA; V gene: TRBV5-4; CDR3 protein: CASSLAGRGGEKLFF; CDR3 DNA: TGTGCCAGCAGCTTGGCGGGCAGGGGTGGTGAAAAACTGTTTTTT
clone size: NA; J gene: TRBJ1-5; CDR3 length: 14; D gene: NA; V gene: TRBV7-2; CDR3 protein: CASSPAVGGQPQHF; CDR3 DNA: TGTGCCAGCAGCCCGGCCGTCGGGGGACAGCCCCAGCATTTT
clone size: once; J gene: TRBJ2-3; CDR3 length: 13; D gene: NA; V gene: TRBV19; CDR3 protein: CASTGSNTDTQYF; CDR3 DNA: TGTGCCAGTACAGGCAGCAACACAGATACGCAGTATTTT
clone size: NA; J gene: TRBJ1-1; CDR3 length: 15; D gene: NA; V gene: TRBV27; CDR3 protein: CASSQTRDRNTEAFF; CDR3 DNA: TGTGCCAGCAGTCAGACTCGTGACCGGAACACTGAAGCTTTCTTT
clone size: NA; J gene: TRBJ1-2; CDR3 length: 13; D gene: TRBD1; V gene: TRBV6-1; CDR3 protein: CASSGQGRVGYTF; CDR3 DNA: TGTGCCAGCAGCGGACAGGGAAGAGTGGGCTACACCTTC
clone size: NA; J gene: TRBJ2-3; CDR3 length: 16; D gene: NA; V gene: TRBV27; CDR3 protein: CASAGSPPVRADTQYF; CDR3 DNA: TGTGCCAGCGCCGGGAGCCCGCCAGTGAGGGCGGATACGCAGTATTTT
clone size: NA; J gene: TRBJ1-6; CDR3 length: 16; D gene: TRBD1; V gene: TRBV5-1; CDR3 protein: CASSLGGTGALSPLHF; CDR3 DNA: TGCGCCAGCAGCTTGGGGGGGACAGGGGCGCTTTCACCCCTCCACTTT
clone size: NA; J gene: TRBJ2-3; CDR3 length: 15; D gene: TRBD2; V gene: TRBV11-2; CDR3 protein: CASSLRGGEGDTQYF; CDR3 DNA: TGTGCCAGCAGCTTACGCGGGGGGGAAGGAGATACGCAGTATTTT
clone size: NA; J gene: TRBJ1-5; CDR3 length: 19; D gene: TRBD1; V gene: TRBV30; CDR3 protein: CAWSGFGQGEGVGNQPQHF; CDR3 DNA: TGTGCCTGGAGTGGCTTTGGACAGGGTGAAGGCGTGGGCAATCAGCCCCAGCATTTT
clone size: NA; J gene: TRBJ1-1; CDR3 length: 13; D gene: NA; V gene: TRBV4-2; CDR3 protein: CASSQGVRTEAFF; CDR3 DNA: TGTGCCAGCAGCCAAGGGGTGAGGACTGAAGCTTTCTTT
clone size: few; J gene: TRBJ2-5; CDR3 length: 17; D gene: TRBD2; V gene: TRBV7-3; CDR3 protein: CASSSERGAGGLETQYF; CDR3 DNA: TGTGCCAGCAGTTCCGAGCGGGGGGCGGGGGGTTTAGAGACCCAGTACTTC
clone size: NA; J gene: TRBJ2-5; CDR3 length: 19; D gene: NA; V gene: TRBV4-1; CDR3 protein: CASSQDIHRPASPQETQYF; CDR3 DNA: TGCGCCAGCAGCCAAGATATCCACCGGCCAGCTAGTCCCCAAGAGACCCAGTACTTC
clone size: NA; J gene: TRBJ2-7; CDR3 length: 14; D gene: NA; V gene: TRBV30; CDR3 protein: CAWSGDRNSYEQYF; CDR3 DNA: TGTGCCTGGAGTGGTGACAGGAACTCCTACGAGCAGTACTTC
clone size: NA; J gene: TRBJ2-3; CDR3 length: 17; D gene: NA; V gene: TRBV7-2; CDR3 protein: CASNSLTNRASTDTQYF; CDR3 DNA: TGTGCCAGCAACTCCCTAACAAACAGGGCTAGCACAGATACGCAGTATTTT